The present T cell receptor beta chain was sequenced within a study of T cells after yellow fever vaccination. Whole-study findings and limits: Most primary-vaccination clones reappeared after the booster (about 97% CD4, 88% CD8).

Generation of TCR cDNA used 5'RACE template switching (which added a universal primer site and UMIs). MiXCR, applied by TCRdb to the 5' RACE reads, yields one record per CDR3 protein. The sample has 610,000 or so distinct CDR3 sequences, around 12% seen once. Deletions cut 4 bases from V and 2 bases from J, with 5 bases between. The germline V gene encodes CDR1 SEHNR and CDR2 FQNEAQ (reference sequence). CDR3 length: 12 amino acids. Ten or more counts support this clonotype. Its antigen is as yet unknown. This receptor was obtained from a young man who received the YFV17D yellow fever vaccine. Sequenced material: PBMCs, taken on the day of the yellow fever booster vaccination. V usage is TRBV7-9 and J usage is TRBJ2-5; D uncertain. Written as DNA, the CDR3 is TGTGCCAGCAGCTCCCGGCAAGAGACCCAGTACTTC. Protein: CASSSRQETQYF.